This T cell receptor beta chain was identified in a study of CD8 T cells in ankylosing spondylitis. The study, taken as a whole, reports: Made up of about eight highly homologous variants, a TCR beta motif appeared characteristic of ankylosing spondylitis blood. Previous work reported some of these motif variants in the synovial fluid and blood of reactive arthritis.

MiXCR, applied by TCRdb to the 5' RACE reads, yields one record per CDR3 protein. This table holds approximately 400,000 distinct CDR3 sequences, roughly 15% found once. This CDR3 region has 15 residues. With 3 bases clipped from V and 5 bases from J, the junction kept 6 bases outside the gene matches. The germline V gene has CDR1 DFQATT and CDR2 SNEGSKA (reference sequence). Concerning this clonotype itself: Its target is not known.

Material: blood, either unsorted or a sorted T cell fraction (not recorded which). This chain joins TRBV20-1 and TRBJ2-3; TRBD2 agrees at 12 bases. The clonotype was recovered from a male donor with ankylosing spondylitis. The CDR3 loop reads CSARPLAGGLDTQYF. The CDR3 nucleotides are TGCAGTGCTAGGCCGCTAGCGGGGGGGCTAGATACGCAGTATTTT.